The 15 T cell receptor beta chains below come from one sample, sequenced in a study of T cells in Graves' hyperthyroidism and ophthalmopathy (dated by TCRdb to between 2018 and 2021). The library was produced with multiplex PCR. Sequencing relied on an Illumina HiSeq 2000. The TCR beta CDR3 regions were amplified from RNA transcripts. A first-round RT-PCR of the TCR CDR3 used the HTBI primer set with the Qiagen OneStep RT-PCR kit. TCRdb passed the public sequencing reads through fastp at Q25 and MiXCR, retaining productive beta sequences. Entries are consolidated by CDR3 protein sequence, retaining the most common genes and DNA. This sample gives over 150,000 distinct CDR3 sequences in total; 17% of them show up just once. The ten largest account for roughly 29% of the sample. Material: blood. The receptor source for this set is a woman aged 50 to 60 with Graves' hyperthyroidism.

This clonotype was seen ten or more times. The chain recombines TRBV15 with TRBJ1-2; D call uncertain. This CDR3 is 13 amino acids long. The germline V and J ends were trimmed by 0 bases and 7 bases, with 9 bases remaining between them. CDR1 is LNHNV, CDR2 YYDKDF, per germline (reference sequence). CDR3 sequence reads: CATSRDSRSGYTF. For the CDR3, the DNA is TGTGCCACCAGCAGAGATTCGCGCTCTGGCTACACCTTC.

The V and J genes are TRBV11-2 and TRBJ1-4; D call uncertain. Trimming removed 3 bases from V and 5 bases from J, with 10 bases in between. CDR3 size: 14 residues. Germline V gene sequence: CDR1 SGHAT, CDR2 FQNNGV. CDR3 in amino acids: CASSLGGFNEKLFF. The CDR3 nucleotides are TGTGCCAGCAGCTTGGGCGGTTTCAATGAAAAACTGTTTTTT.

The rearrangement uses TRBV24-1 and TRBJ2-2; 9 bases line up with TRBD1. This CDR3 has 16 residues. The trim removed 5 bases at V and 1 base at J, leaving 4 bases unmatched. CDR1 is KGHDR, CDR2 SFDVKD, per germline. CDR3 bases: TGTGCCACCAGTGGGCTGGGACAGGGGAACACCGGGGAGCTGTTTTTT. Amino acid sequence: CATSGLGQGNTGELFF.

In its sample, this clonotype was seen many times. The chain carries TRBV10-3 and TRBJ1-5; D gene unclear. Germline V lookup: CDR1 ENHRY, CDR2 SYGVKD. Trimming shortened V by 0 bases and J by 9 bases, and 15 bases separated the two germline ends. The CDR3 length is 15 residues. CDR3 residues: CAISESGTSGRPQHF. In DNA, the CDR3 is TGTGCCATCAGTGAGTCGGGAACATCCGGTAGGCCCCAGCATTTT.

The CDR3 DNA sequence: TGCGCCAGCAGCGAGCAGTCTGCTAGAGAAAAACTGTTTTTT. As protein: CASSEQSAREKLFF. The chain employs TRBV5-1 and TRBJ1-4; D not resolved. The CDR3 has 14 amino acids. The germline V and J ends were trimmed by 4 bases and 8 bases, with 15 bases remaining between them. Germline V gene sequence: CDR1 SGHRS, CDR2 YFSETQ.

This clonotype was counted many times. This chain connects TRBV20-1 to TRBJ1-1; D unresolved. The germline gives CDR1 DFQATT, CDR2 SNEGSKA (reference sequence). This CDR3 region has 13 residues. The ends were cut back, 4 bases at V and 3 bases at J, with 12 bases in the middle. The CDR3 coding sequence is TGCAGTGCTACCTCCACCCGGTACACTGAAGCTTTCTTT. Translation: CSATSTRYTEAFF.

This clonotype has ten or more counts. The CDR3 spells CASSPSSPADTQYF. The CDR3 DNA reads as TGTGCCAGCAGCCCCAGTAGTCCCGCAGATACGCAGTATTTT. V gene TRBV9 combines with J gene TRBJ2-3; D remains ambiguous. The CDR3 totals 14 residues. The V end lost 4 bases, the J end lost 4 bases, and 13 bases lay between the germline ends. The V gene's germline CDR1 is SGDLS and CDR2 YYNGEE.

This clonotype has at least ten counts. The chain carries TRBV5-1 and TRBJ2-3, with 8 bases matching TRBD2. Germline loops: CDR1 SGHRS, CDR2 YFSETQ. The CDR3 is made up of 17 amino acids. J gave up 5 bases and V 3 bases, and 14 bases lay outside the gene matches. CDR3 residues: CASSSRALAGRGDTQYF. The CDR3 nucleotides read TGCGCCAGCAGCTCCAGAGCCTTAGCGGGGCGTGGAGATACGCAGTATTTT.

This clonotype occurred once. V gene TRBV9 combines with J gene TRBJ1-5; D gene ambiguous. Germline CDR1 is SGDLS and CDR2 is YYNGEE. The CDR3 is 15 amino acids. Trimming stripped 3 bases from V and 0 bases from J, with 10 bases between. CDR3 in amino acids: CASSGGQNSNQPQHF. As DNA, the CDR3 is TGTGCCAGCAGCGGTGGGCAGAATAGCAATCAGCCCCAGCATTTT.

This clonotype occurred many times. This chain uses TRBV27 with TRBJ1-2; D not certain. Germline assignment: CDR1 MNHEY and CDR2 SMNVEV (reference sequence). This CDR3 is built from 14 residues. Trimming took off 6 bases at V and 7 bases at J, with 18 bases between the two ends. The CDR3 protein is CASRSGISEGGYTF. The CDR3 DNA sequence: TGTGCCAGCAGAAGCGGGATCTCCGAGGGTGGCTACACCTTC.

This clonotype was observed at least ten times. The genes are TRBV20-1 and TRBJ2-5; D is unclear. CDR1 is DFQATT and CDR2 is SNEGSKA in the germline V gene (reference sequence). Trimming took 0 bases from V and 0 from J, leaving 8 bases between them. The CDR3 spans 14 residues. The CDR3 loop reads CSARDPKNQETQYF. The DNA for the CDR3 is TGCAGTGCTAGAGATCCCAAGAACCAAGAGACCCAGTACTTC.

There are many counts of this clonotype. The gene calls are TRBV20-1 and TRBJ2-3, with 9 bases lining up with TRBD2. This CDR3 is built from 12 residues. The germline V gene has CDR1 DFQATT and CDR2 SNEGSKA (reference sequence). The CDR3 DNA follows: TGCGTAGCGGGGGAGGGGACAGATACGCAGTATTTT. Protein: CVAGEGTDTQYF.

Many counts were recorded for this clonotype. The chain employs TRBV28 and TRBJ1-5; 8 bases map to TRBD1. Germline CDR1 reads MDHEN; CDR2 reads SYDVKM. The CDR3 length is 13 residues. V shed 7 bases, J shed 7 bases, and the junction held 6 bases outside the gene matches. The CDR3 loop reads CASTRRQGQPQHF. Written as DNA, the CDR3 is TGTGCCAGCACTCGAAGACAGGGGCAGCCCCAGCATTTT.

The rearrangement uses TRBV27 and TRBJ2-3; D might be TRBD1 (5 bases). CDR1 and CDR2 (germline): MNHEY, SMNVEV (reference sequence). Trimming removed 6 bases at V and 5 bases at J, with 15 bases between. This CDR3 spans 14 amino acids. CDR3 amino acids: CASRRKGSQDTQYF. CDR3 nucleotide sequence: TGTGCCAGCAGAAGAAAGGGGTCTCAAGATACGCAGTATTTT.

This clonotype was picked up many times. This rearrangement joins TRBV11-2 to TRBJ1-1; the D gene is possibly TRBD1 (6 bases). The CDR3 covers 15 residues. The V end lost 1 base, the J end lost 5 bases, and 14 bases lay between the germline ends. Germline V CDR1 and CDR2: SGHAT, FQNNGV. CDR3 DNA sequence: TGTGCCAGCAGCTTAGGGGGGGCGCGGAAAACTGAAGCTTTCTTT. It is translated as CASSLGGARKTEAFF. Full variable domain (outside the CDR3, taken from reference TRBV11-2 and TRBJ1-1): EAGVAQSPRYKIIEKRQSVAFWCNPISGHATLYWYQQILGQGPKLLIQFQNNGVVDDSQLPKDRFSAERLKGVDSTLKIQPAKLEDSAVYLCASSLGGARKTEAFFGQGTRLTVV.